One sample yielded the 9 T cell receptor beta chains listed below, sequenced in a study of glioma-infiltrating T cells (dated by TCRdb to about 2016). Sequencing was carried out with an Illumina MiSeq. TCR alpha and beta CDR3 regions were amplified with the iRepertoire nested amplicon-rescue multiplex PCR (arm-PCR) platform from RNA. The raw public reads went through TCRdb reprocessing: fastp at Q25, MiXCR clone calling, in-frame beta chains kept. All rows with the same CDR3 protein become a single entry with the most common DNA and genes. This sample holds about 200,000 distinct CDR3 sequences; more than 30% were observed only once. Around 20% of the sample goes to the ten largest clones. Sequenced material: glioma tissue, nonneoplastic brain tissue, or PBMCs (not recorded which). These receptors were collected from a human donor with low-grade glioma or glioblastoma, undergoing nonglioma brain surgery, or in good health (not recorded which).

This clonotype was observed many times. The chain joins TRBV7-2 to TRBJ2-5; 13 bases match TRBD2. J lost 4 bases, V lost 8 bases, and 7 bases had no gene match. This CDR3 contains 15 residues. Germline values: CDR1 SGHTA, CDR2 FQGNSA. The CDR3 DNA sequence: TGTGCCAGCTCCCGGACTAGCGGGAGTGCAGAGACCCAGTACTTC. Protein: CASSRTSGSAETQYF.

There are many counts of this clonotype. The V gene is TRBV7-3, the J gene TRBJ1-2, with a tentative D call TRBD1 (5 bases). The CDR3 length is 17 residues. The V end was cut by 0 bases, the J end by 2 bases, with 16 bases between. Germline CDR1 SGHTA, CDR2 FQGTGA. CDR3 bases: TGTGCCAGCAGCTTAACGTCGGGTCAGGGAGACAACTATGGCTACACCTTC. Amino acids: CASSLTSGQGDNYGYTF.

This clonotype was seen once. In nucleotides, the CDR3 is TGTGCCAGCAGTTTCTCCGACGGGACACAGCACCAGCCCCAGCATTTT. Its translation: CASSFSDGTQHQPQHF. The J gene is TRBJ1-5, the V gene TRBV28; tentative D call: TRBD1 (6 bases). Trimming took off 3 bases at V and 7 bases at J, with 19 bases between the two ends. CDR1 is MDHEN and CDR2 is SYDVKM in the germline V gene. The CDR3 spans 16 residues.

This clonotype was observed many times. The genes are TRBV12-3 or TRBV12-4 and TRBJ2-1; D is perhaps TRBD2 (6 bases). Trimming took off 5 bases at V and 4 bases at J, with 21 bases between the two ends. The CDR3 has 17 residues. CDR3 sequence reads: CASSPGTWLAPYNEQFF. The CDR3 bases are TGTGCCAGCAGTCCTGGGACTTGGCTAGCCCCTTACAATGAGCAGTTCTTC.

A few counts support this clonotype. The chain recombines TRBV30 with TRBJ2-5; D not resolved. Trimming pared 5 bases from V and 2 bases from J, leaving 9 bases between. This CDR3 has 12 amino acids. Germline assignment: CDR1 GTSNPN and CDR2 SVGIG (reference sequence). CDR3 residues: CAWGPQQETQYF. The CDR3 DNA is TGTGCCTGGGGGCCCCAGCAAGAGACCCAGTACTTC.

The chain recombines TRBV4-1 with TRBJ2-7, with 7 bases fitting TRBD2. V gave up 0 bases and J gave up 5 bases; unmatched junction bases: 7. This CDR3 has 15 residues. Germline values: CDR1 MGHRA, CDR2 YSYEKL. CDR3 residues: CASSQEAGSANEQYF. The CDR3 region has the DNA TGCGCCAGCAGCCAAGAAGCGGGATCGGCCAACGAGCAGTACTTC.

This clonotype was seen more than once but under ten times. The chain uses TRBV12-3 or TRBV12-4 and TRBJ1-4; D remains ambiguous. V was cut by 3 bases and J by 11 bases, with 10 bases left in between. CDR3 length equals 12 residues. The CDR3 reads CASSFLDWKLFF. Here the CDR3 DNA reads TGTGCCAGCAGTTTTTTGGACTGGAAACTGTTTTTT.

The table lists this clonotype with many counts. The J gene is TRBJ1-5, the V gene TRBV6-2 or TRBV6-3, with a tentative D call TRBD1 (5 bases). The ends were cut back, 6 bases at V and 0 bases at J, with 12 bases in the middle. CDR1 and CDR2 (germline): MNHEY, SVGEGT. The CDR3 has 15 residues. The CDR3 spells CASREGRYSNQPQHF. The CDR3 region has the DNA TGTGCCAGCAGGGAGGGGAGGTATAGCAATCAGCCCCAGCATTTT.

The V gene is TRBV7-3, the J gene TRBJ2-1; TRBD1 or TRBD2 may be the D gene (6 bases each). V was shortened by 6 bases and J by 3 bases, with 24 bases between the two germline ends. The CDR3 length is 18 residues. Looked up from germline, CDR1 is SGHTA and CDR2 is FQGTGA. CDR3 loop: CASSSPRGQSPSYNEQFF. As DNA, the CDR3 is TGTGCCAGCAGTTCCCCTCGGGGGCAGAGTCCAAGCTACAATGAGCAGTTCTTC.